This passage covers 28 T cell receptor beta chains from one sample sequenced in a study of T cells expressing NK-cell markers. For each CDR3 protein, TCRdb gives one entry from its re-call of the 5' RACE reads, without DNA. This sample's table reports roughly 280,000 distinct CDR3 sequences. The material sequenced was blood T cells: a sorted CD56 or NKG2C T cell subset, CD4+ or CD8+ T cells, or bulk PBMC T cells (not recorded which). Every receptor here comes from a man younger than 35 in good health.

The chain is built from TRBV24-1 and TRBJ2-3; TCRdb's D gene call, TRBD1, goes unchecked for lack of DNA. Looked up from germline, CDR1 is KGHDR and CDR2 is SFDVKD. This CDR3 is built from 14 residues. CDR3 residues: CATSPGQGADTQYF.

The chain links TRBV29-1 to TRBJ2-6; TCRdb calls TRBD1, which cannot be checked without DNA. Germline V gives CDR1 SQVTM, CDR2 ANQGSEA. The CDR3 consists of 12 residues. Here the CDR3 reads CSGRVGANVLTF.

The chain joins TRBV20-1 to TRBJ2-2; TCRdb names TRBD1, which stays unverified in the absence of DNA. The CDR3 loop spans 18 amino acids. Germline loops: CDR1 DFQATT, CDR2 SNEGSKA (reference sequence). The CDR3 loop is CSARDPLITGVNTGELFF.

This sequence joins TRBV19 and TRBJ2-1. Germline V gene sequence: CDR1 LNHDA, CDR2 SQIVND (reference sequence). This CDR3 is built from 12 residues. CDR3 region: CASGRIYNEQFF.

The CDR3: CSVSGGWSASGRTGNEQFF. The V and J genes are TRBV29-1 and TRBJ2-1; the TRBD2 assignment by TCRdb is unverifiable without DNA. CDR3 length: 19 residues. Looked up from germline, CDR1 is SQVTM and CDR2 is ANQGSEA.

This sequence joins TRBV27 and TRBJ2-2; the TCRdb D gene call, TRBD2, has no DNA to confirm it. The germline CDR1 and CDR2 sequences are MNHEY and SMNVEV (reference sequence). The CDR3 consists of 17 residues. CDR3 region: CASTTSGRVGRTGELFF.

The rearrangement uses TRBV12-3 or TRBV12-4 and TRBJ1-1; there is no DNA to check the TCRdb D call of TRBD1. The CDR3 has 14 amino acids. The chain's CDR3 is CASSVRGVNTEAFF.

The chain combines TRBV12-3 or TRBV12-4 with TRBJ1-2. This CDR3 comprises 15 residues. CDR3 sequence reads: CASSLAPLNFYGYTF.

The V call is TRBV11-1, the J call TRBJ2-5; TCRdb reports TRBD1, a call that lacks DNA to check it against. Germline-derived CDR1 and CDR2 are SGHAT and FQDESV (reference sequence). This CDR3 comprises 18 residues. CDR3 loop: CASSLVLPGQGLQETQYF.

The chain is built from TRBV4-2 and TRBJ2-1; absent DNA, TCRdb's TRBD1 call cannot be checked. The CDR3 extends over 20 amino acids. Per germline, CDR1 LGHNA and CDR2 YNFKEQ. The CDR3 region is CASSQADRGTRISSYNEQFF.

This chain links TRBV5-1 with TRBJ1-5; the D call of TRBD1 rests on TCRdb alone, since no DNA is present to check it. This CDR3 comprises 15 residues. CDR1 is SGHRS, CDR2 YFSETQ, per germline. CDR3 residues: CASSLTGGGNQPQHF.

V gene TRBV18 combines with J gene TRBJ2-5; TCRdb outputs TRBD1, but without DNA this stays unchecked. The CDR3 covers 15 residues. Germline V lookup: CDR1 KGHSH, CDR2 LQKENI. CDR3 sequence: CASSPLPRVSETQYF.

The rearrangement joins TRBV7-9 to TRBJ2-1; TCRdb's D call of TRBD1 is untestable without DNA. Per germline, CDR1 SEHNR and CDR2 FQNEAQ (reference sequence). The CDR3 length is 14 residues. The CDR3 protein is CASVRAAVYNEQFF.

This chain connects TRBV27 to TRBJ2-7; TCRdb picks TRBD1, but there is no DNA to check that call. The CDR3 is made up of 14 amino acids. The germline gives CDR1 MNHEY, CDR2 SMNVEV (reference sequence). The chain's CDR3 is CASSLGLSGYEQYF.

The chain is built from TRBV18 and TRBJ2-5; the D call from TCRdb, TRBD1, cannot be confirmed without DNA. The CDR3 sequence is 14 residues long. Germline CDR1 and CDR2: KGHSH and LQKENI. CDR3 in amino acids: CASSPVGLVETQYF.

The rearrangement links TRBV6-5 to TRBJ2-5; the TRBD2 assignment by TCRdb is unverifiable without DNA. CDR3 length: 15 residues. Germline V gene lookup returns CDR1 MNHEY and CDR2 SVGAGI. CDR3 amino acids: CASSYVGRAGETQYF.

V and J are TRBV20-1 and TRBJ2-1; the TRBD1 assignment by TCRdb is unverifiable without DNA. From germline, CDR1 is DFQATT and CDR2 SNEGSKA (reference sequence). This CDR3 spans 14 amino acids. The CDR3 is CSAPGTADYNEQFF.

This chain links TRBV20-1 with TRBJ1-1; the D call of TRBD1 rests on TCRdb alone, since no DNA is present to check it. Germline V lookup: CDR1 DFQATT, CDR2 SNEGSKA (reference sequence). This CDR3 region has 14 residues. The chain's CDR3 is CSARGGALNTEAFF.

This CDR3 is CASSSAHTGVGTF. The V and J genes are TRBV7-2 and TRBJ1-2; TCRdb's assignment of TRBD1 cannot be checked, as there is no DNA. This CDR3 has 13 residues. Germline V gene data show CDR1 as SGHTA and CDR2 as FQGNSA. The complete variable domain, with remaining parts taken from reference TRBV7-2 and TRBJ1-2, reads GAGVSQSPSNKVTEKGKDVELRCDPISGHTALYWYRQSLGQGLEFLIYFQGNSAPDKSGLPSDRFSAERTGGSVSTLTIQRTQQEDSAVYLCASSSAHTGVGTFGSGTRLTVV.

The V gene is TRBV12-3 or TRBV12-4, the J gene TRBJ2-2; TCRdb gives TRBD2 as the D gene, but with no DNA this cannot be confirmed. There are 16 residues in the CDR3. The CDR3 spells CASLTLTSGPTGELFF.

CDR3 protein: CSARLTSGYTDTQYF. V usage is TRBV20-1 and J usage is TRBJ2-3. Germline CDR1 is DFQATT and CDR2 is SNEGSKA (reference sequence). The CDR3 sequence is 15 residues long.

The chain has TRBV18 and TRBJ2-7; the D call of TRBD1 rests on TCRdb alone, since no DNA is present to check it. From germline, CDR1 is KGHSH and CDR2 LQKENI. There are 15 residues in the CDR3. CDR3 sequence: CASSTYDRGTYEQYF.

This sequence joins TRBV25-1 and TRBJ2-3; TCRdb indicates TRBD2, and absent DNA this call remains unverified. The CDR3 totals 15 residues. Germline CDR1 and CDR2: MGHDK and SYGVNS. CDR3 sequence reads: CASSLAGGPTDTQYF. The full variable domain, with the rest looked up from reference TRBV25-1 and TRBJ2-3, is EADIYQTPRYLVIGTGKKITLECSQTMGHDKMYWYQQDPGMELHLIHYSYGVNSTEKGDLSSESTVSRIRTEHFPLTLESARPSHTSQYLCASSLAGGPTDTQYFGPGTRLTVL.

The V gene is TRBV7-3, the J gene TRBJ2-5; TCRdb reports TRBD1, a call that lacks DNA to check it against. Germline V lookup: CDR1 SGHTA, CDR2 FQGTGA. The CDR3 loop spans 15 amino acids. CDR3 sequence reads: CASSFTGTGLETQYF.

The chain joins TRBV10-3 to TRBJ2-1; TCRdb reports TRBD2, a call that lacks DNA to check it against. Per germline, CDR1 ENHRY and CDR2 SYGVKD. There are 17 residues in the CDR3. This CDR3 is CAISFREGVLGRDEQFF.

The V call is TRBV7-2, the J call TRBJ2-5; absent DNA, TCRdb's TRBD1 call cannot be checked. There are 14 residues in the CDR3. Germline CDR1 is SGHTA and CDR2 is FQGNSA. This chain's CDR3 is CASSLGVGGKTQYF.

The chain joins TRBV11-3 to TRBJ2-1; as DNA is missing, the TRBD1 call by TCRdb cannot be tested. The CDR3 extends over 16 amino acids. Germline CDR1 SGHNT, CDR2 YENEEA. CDR3 amino acids: CASSPRRGQSYNEQFF.

The genes are TRBV4-1 and TRBJ2-1; without DNA, the TCRdb call of TRBD2 cannot be checked. The CDR3 is made up of 16 amino acids. Germline V lookup: CDR1 MGHRA, CDR2 YSYEKL. The CDR3 region is CASSQDVTSGRFEQFF.